This T cell receptor (beta chain) was obtained from a study of sequential checkpoint blockade in melanoma. Within the sample, this clone is medium-sized. Indicated treatment: randomized to nivolumab then ipilimumab (arm A) or the reverse (arm B). Sequencing used immunoSEQ multiplex PCR; TCRdb keeps in-frame clones, though not all of them. Of about 6,700 clones listed, 25% to 30% are singletons. Sequenced here: tumor tissue (inferred from file names), sampled from a patient given nivolumab and ipilimumab in sequence. This clonotype was obtained from a human donor with melanoma.

CDR3 residues: CASSDGTEGYNEQFF. The CDR3 nucleotides are TGTGCCAGCAGCGACGGGACAGAGGGATACAATGAGCAGTTCTTC. The chain uses TRBV11-3 and TRBJ2-1; 7 bases fit TRBD1. This CDR3 contains 15 residues. The junction had 8 bases not matched to a gene; V was cut back by 5 bases and J by 4 bases. CDR1 is SGHNT and CDR2 is YENEEA in the germline V gene.